Listed here are 29 T cell receptor beta chains from one sample, sequenced in a study of cytomegalovirus exposure and HLA in healthy donors (dated by TCRdb to 2016 to 2017). Library method: the immunoSEQ multiplex PCR assay. For the multiplex PCR, a mixture combining 60 forward primers for TCR Vbeta segments and 13 reverse primers for TCR Jbeta segments was used. TCRdb re-hosts the immuneACCESS table, in-frame sequences only. Its copies lack some clones; in the studies checked, an unresolved V gene accounts for under half of them, and the cause for the rest is not known. This sample holds 150,000 to 200,000 clones; about 13% were observed only once. The ten top clones hold 7.8% of the sample. Sequencing was carried out using PBMCs. These receptors were obtained from a man aged 50-59 years in good health and CMV-seropositive.

The genes are TRBV9 and TRBJ1-1, with D unresolved. The V end lost 2 bases, the J end lost 6 bases, and 11 bases lay between the germline ends. There are 13 residues in the CDR3. Germline V gives CDR1 SGDLS, CDR2 YYNGEE. CDR3 residues: CASSVEPRAEAFF. The CDR3 region has the DNA TGTGCCAGCAGCGTTGAGCCGCGGGCTGAAGCTTTCTTT.

The gene calls are TRBV6-1 and TRBJ1-6; the D gene is possibly TRBD1 (5 bases). This CDR3 contains 15 residues. The ends were cut back, 6 bases at V and 13 bases at J, with 22 bases in the middle. CDR1 is MNHNS and CDR2 is SASEGT in the germline V gene. The CDR3 DNA follows: TGTGCCAGCAGCGGGGGTGGGGTCGTCGTAGTCCCCCTCCACTTT. Its protein product is CASSGGGVVVVPLHF.

In the case of this clone: The same CDR3 is also encoded by other DNA sequences in this sample. V and J are TRBV6-5 and TRBJ1-1, with no clear D. Germline V gene lookup returns CDR1 MNHEY and CDR2 SVGAGI. The germline V and J ends were trimmed by 1 base and 1 base, with 7 bases remaining between them. The CDR3 covers 14 residues. In nucleotides, the CDR3 is TGTGCCAGCAGTTACTACTCAGGGAACACTGAAGCTTTCTTT. Translated: CASSYYSGNTEAFF.

This clone has just a few counts. The chain links TRBV18 to TRBJ2-1, with D possibly TRBD1 on 5 matching bases. This CDR3 spans 15 amino acids. Trimming took off 3 bases at V and 5 bases at J, with 14 bases between the two ends. CDR1 KGHSH and CDR2 LQKENI come from the germline V gene. CDR3 in DNA: TGTGCCAGCTCACCGTGGCAGGGTTCCCACAATGAGCAGTTCTTC. Translated, it gives CASSPWQGSHNEQFF.

Note on this clone: A read error may account for a junction end that differs from germline. The chain joins TRBV5-6 to TRBJ1-6, with 8 nucleotides matching TRBD1. This CDR3 has 17 residues. From germline, CDR1 is SGHDT and CDR2 YYEEEE. CDR3 in DNA: TGTGCCAGCAGCTTGGTCAGGACAGGGAGTTATAATTCACCCCTCCCCTTT. This gives the protein CASSLVRTGSYNSPLPF.

The chain is built from TRBV19 and TRBJ1-5; possibly TRBD1 for D (5 bases). V lost 1 base and J 13 bases, leaving 11 bases between the germline ends. The length of the CDR3 is 12 residues. Germline CDR1 LNHDA, CDR2 SQIVND (reference sequence). Here the CDR3 reads CASSIGGQSQHF. The CDR3 region has the DNA TGTGCCAGTAGTATAGGGGGCCAGTCTCAGCATTTT.

This clone was found a few times. This sequence joins TRBV5-6 and TRBJ2-3; 11 positions match TRBD2. After removal of 4 bases from V and 2 bases from J, the junction contained 12 bases not matched to a gene. Per germline, CDR1 SGHDT and CDR2 YYEEEE. CDR3 length equals 18 residues. CDR3 nucleotides: TGTGCCAGCAGCCGTCTCGGGCTAGCGGGGGGCGACACAGATACGCAGTATTTT. Translating it yields CASSRLGLAGGDTDTQYF.

A few counts support this clone. The genes are TRBV7-6 and TRBJ1-1; possibly TRBD1 for D (5 bases). The CDR3 covers 14 residues. The germline gives CDR1 SGHVS, CDR2 FNYEAQ. V lost 2 bases, J lost 7 bases, and 14 bases lay in between. Here the CDR3 reads CASSLRGGTLEAFF. The CDR3 bases are TGTGCCAGCAGCTTACGGGGGGGGACCCTTGAAGCTTTCTTT.

This clone was counted a few times. The gene calls are TRBV6-5 and TRBJ2-2; D uncertain. In germline, CDR1 is MNHEY, CDR2 SVGAGI. V lost 5 bases, J lost 4 bases, and 8 bases lay in between. CDR3 length equals 13 residues. The CDR3 here is CASSEASTGELFF. The CDR3 nucleotides read TGTGCCAGCAGTGAGGCTAGCACCGGGGAGCTGTTTTTT.

Only a few counts were recorded for this clone. The rearrangement joins TRBV9 to TRBJ1-3, with D possibly TRBD1 on 5 matching bases. CDR1 and CDR2 (germline): SGDLS, YYNGEE. The V end was cut by 0 bases, the J end by 7 bases, with 17 bases between. This CDR3 contains 16 residues. CDR3 amino acids: CASSVVPRQGQNTIYF. The DNA for the CDR3 is TGTGCCAGCAGCGTAGTCCCACGGCAGGGTCAGAACACCATATATTTT.

This clone was observed a few times. The V gene is TRBV11-1, the J gene TRBJ2-7; tentative D call: TRBD1 (6 bases). With 3 bases removed from V and 1 base from J, the gap between germline ends came to 10 bases. CDR1 and CDR2 from the germline V gene are SGHAT and FQDESV (reference sequence). The CDR3 runs 14 residues. DNA of the CDR3: TGTGCCAGCAGCTTTTCGACAGGTTCCTACGAGCAGTACTTC. Encoded protein: CASSFSTGSYEQYF.

The sample holds a few counts of this clone. The chain has TRBV27 and TRBJ2-5; 8 bases align to TRBD2. Trimming cost V 3 bases and J 5 bases; bases outside gene matches: 8. Per the germline V gene, CDR1 is MNHEY and CDR2 is SMNVEV (reference sequence). The CDR3 is 15 amino acids. The CDR3 sequence: CASSFIAGRGETQYF. CDR3 sequence (DNA): TGTGCCAGCAGTTTTATAGCGGGGAGGGGGGAGACCCAGTACTTC.

J is TRBJ2-1 and V is TRBV9; 8 bases map to TRBD1. The CDR3 length is 14 residues. Per germline, CDR1 SGDLS and CDR2 YYNGEE. Trimming cost V 10 bases and J 4 bases; bases outside gene matches: 10. CDR3 sequence: CARGGTGDYNEQFF. The CDR3 nucleotides are TGTGCCCGCGGTGGGACAGGAGATTACAATGAGCAGTTCTTC.

This clone has only a few counts. This chain uses TRBV19 with TRBJ1-5; D is unclear. CDR3 size: 13 residues. Trimming took off 0 bases at V and 9 bases at J, with 9 bases between the two ends. Per germline, CDR1 LNHDA and CDR2 SQIVND (reference sequence). The CDR3 bases are TGTGCCAGTAGTATAGATCGAGTCCGGCCCCAGCATTTT. This encodes CASSIDRVRPQHF.

This clone has just a few counts. The CDR3: CASSQRAGGADTQYF. DNA for the CDR3: TGCGCCAGCAGCCAACGGGCAGGGGGTGCAGATACGCAGTATTTT. The genes are TRBV4-3 and TRBJ2-3, with 7 bases lining up with TRBD1. This CDR3 has 15 amino acids. Germline V lookup: CDR1 LGHNA, CDR2 YSLEER. Trimming at V came to 2 bases and at J to 4 bases, leaving 6 bases not matched to a gene.

This clone was seen more than once but under ten times. The chain links TRBV7-6 to TRBJ2-7, with TRBD1 identical over 10 bases. In germline, CDR1 is SGHVS, CDR2 FNYEAQ. V was clipped by 5 bases and J by 6 bases; unmatched bases: 4. This CDR3 contains 13 residues. The CDR3 reads CASSPGQGREQYV. CDR3 DNA sequence: TGTGCCAGCAGCCCGGGACAGGGGCGCGAGCAGTACGTC.

In its sample, this clone was seen a few times. The rearrangement joins TRBV11-3 to TRBJ2-7, with unresolved D. The CDR3 extends over 12 amino acids. CDR1 and CDR2 (germline): SGHNT, YENEEA. V was clipped by 8 bases and J by 0 bases, with 8 bases between them. The DNA of the CDR3 is TGTGCCAGCTCCCACTTCTCCTACGAGCAGTACTTC. This gives the protein CASSHFSYEQYF.

This clone was observed a few times. The chain recombines TRBV5-1 with TRBJ1-5, with 9 bases fitting TRBD1. This CDR3 has 14 amino acids. The V gene end was trimmed by 4 bases and the J gene end by 7 bases; junction bases not matched to a gene: 6. The V gene's germline CDR1 is SGHRS and CDR2 YFSETQ. As DNA, the CDR3 is TGCGCCAGCAGCGCGGGACAGGGCGGCCAGCCCCAGCATTTT. Amino acid sequence: CASSAGQGGQPQHF.

V usage is TRBV5-1 and J usage is TRBJ1-2; 7 bases agree with TRBD1. The trim removed 3 bases at V and 7 bases at J, leaving 12 bases unmatched. Germline CDR1 and CDR2: SGHRS and YFSETQ. This CDR3 contains 15 residues. In DNA, the CDR3 is TGCGCCAGCAGCTCGGGATGGGAAAGGGGGCCTGGCTACACCTTC. Its protein product is CASSSGWERGPGYTF.

The rearrangement joins TRBV19 to TRBJ2-3; D call uncertain. The CDR3 covers 14 residues. V was trimmed by 9 bases and J by 5 bases, leaving 18 bases between them. Germline-derived CDR1 and CDR2 are LNHDA and SQIVND (reference sequence). This CDR3 is CASSVRNHGDTQYF. The CDR3 DNA follows: TGTGCCAGCTCCGTCCGAAATCACGGAGATACGCAGTATTTT.

The chain carries TRBV5-1 and TRBJ2-3; D remains ambiguous. The germline V gene has CDR1 SGHRS and CDR2 YFSETQ. Between the trimmed V and J ends, which lost 0 bases and 0 bases, there was a span of 8 bases. The CDR3 has 15 amino acids. The CDR3 protein is CASSLGKRSTDTQYF. DNA for the CDR3: TGCGCCAGCAGCTTGGGTAAACGGAGCACAGATACGCAGTATTTT.

This clone was detected only a few times. The chain has TRBV18 and TRBJ1-1; TRBD1 might be the D (5 bases). Germline CDR1 reads KGHSH; CDR2 reads LQKENI. The CDR3 totals 16 residues. Trimming removed 5 bases at V and 0 bases at J, with 16 bases between. This chain's CDR3 is CASSWGQAALNTEAFF. The CDR3 DNA reads as TGTGCCAGCTCATGGGGCCAGGCCGCTTTGAACACTGAAGCTTTCTTT.

The genes are TRBV5-5 and TRBJ2-7; D not resolved. This CDR3 spans 14 amino acids. The V gene's germline CDR1 is SGHKS and CDR2 YYEKEE (reference sequence). The ends were cut back, 2 bases at V and 0 bases at J, with 9 bases in the middle. DNA of the CDR3: TGTGCCAGCAGCTTTGTAGATAGCTCCTACGAGCAGTACTTC. Translated: CASSFVDSSYEQYF.

The chain has TRBV28 and TRBJ1-1; no clear D gene. The V gene's germline CDR1 is MDHEN and CDR2 SYDVKM. V was pared by 3 bases and J by 8 bases, with 13 bases between. This CDR3 region has 13 residues. The CDR3 is CASSLVGAGEAFF. The CDR3 region has the DNA TGTGCCAGCAGTTTGGTGGGTGCAGGAGAAGCTTTCTTT.

This chain joins TRBV5-1 and TRBJ1-2; 8 bases are shared with TRBD1. CDR1 SGHRS and CDR2 YFSETQ come from the germline V gene. V was clipped by 2 bases and J by 7 bases; unmatched bases: 7. The CDR3 extends over 14 amino acids. The CDR3 DNA reads as TGCGCCAGCAGCTTTGGTAGGACAGGGAGTGGCTACACCTTC. Its protein is CASSFGRTGSGYTF.

This clone was seen a few times. The V and J genes are TRBV19 and TRBJ1-2; 9 bases are shared with TRBD1. The CDR3 consists of 14 residues. Unmatched junction bases numbered 9, after V lost 6 bases and J lost 7 bases. CDR1 is LNHDA and CDR2 is SQIVND in the germline V gene (reference sequence). Here the CDR3 reads CASSQNRGPLGYTF. The CDR3 DNA sequence: TGTGCCAGTAGCCAAAACAGGGGGCCCCTTGGCTACACCTTC.

This chain uses TRBV9 with TRBJ2-5; D uncertain. The V gene's germline CDR1 is SGDLS and CDR2 YYNGEE. This CDR3 comprises 13 residues. Deletions cut 0 bases from V and 5 bases from J, with 8 bases between. As DNA, the CDR3 is TGTGCCAGCAGCGTAGATATCAGGGAGACCCAGTACTTC. Protein: CASSVDIRETQYF.

The chain employs TRBV28 and TRBJ2-7; maybe TRBD2 (6 bases). Germline assignment: CDR1 MDHEN and CDR2 SYDVKM. The CDR3 is 12 residues long. The V and J ends lost 2 bases and 7 bases respectively, with 9 bases between them. The CDR3 reads CASSLKGREQYV. The CDR3 DNA reads as TGTGCCAGCAGTTTAAAGGGGAGGGAGCAGTACGTC.

This clone showed up just a few times. The chain uses TRBV12-5 and TRBJ1-2; the D is unclear. Germline V gives CDR1 LGHNT, CDR2 FRNRAP. Deletions cut 5 bases from V and 5 bases from J, with 24 bases between. This CDR3 comprises 17 residues. CDR3: CASGTLGGTTILYGYTF. CDR3 sequence (DNA): TGTGCTAGTGGTACCCTAGGAGGTACCACCATACTTTATGGCTACACCTTC.